The rows below give T cell receptor beta chains drawn from one sample of a study of blood T cell repertoires in COVID-19. Assay: immunoSEQ multiplex PCR; the TCRdb copy retains only in-frame clones and omits some. The sample has 180,000 or so clones, around nine tenths seen once. What was sequenced was peripheral blood. These receptor sequences come from a man younger than 35 with active or convalescent COVID-19. Each CDR3 is given with its conserved first and last residue. Fields, in order: clone size, J gene, V gene, CDR3 length, CDR3 protein. Expanded clones get a size class; other rows say once, few or many, or leave the size out.

clone size: NA
J gene: TRBJ1-1
V gene: TRBV28
CDR3 length: 14
CDR3 protein: CASIDSPGDTEAFF

clone size: NA
J gene: TRBJ1-3
V gene: TRBV15
CDR3 length: 12
CDR3 protein: CATQGGGNTIYF

clone size: NA
J gene: TRBJ1-1
V gene: TRBV28
CDR3 length: 16
CDR3 protein: CASSQLNRALRIEAFF

clone size: once
J gene: TRBJ2-4
V gene: TRBV28
CDR3 length: 13
CDR3 protein: CASRREGSDIQYF

clone size: NA
J gene: TRBJ2-2
V gene: TRBV19
CDR3 length: 17
CDR3 protein: CASSTRQGAPNTGELFF

clone size: few
J gene: TRBJ1-1
V gene: TRBV7-9
CDR3 length: 18
CDR3 protein: CASSPILLYQGGEAEAFF

clone size: NA
J gene: TRBJ2-1
V gene: TRBV4-2
CDR3 length: 16
CDR3 protein: CASSQVAGVHNNEQFF

clone size: NA
J gene: TRBJ2-4
V gene: TRBV2
CDR3 length: 16
CDR3 protein: CASKGQDLLAKNIQYF

clone size: NA
J gene: TRBJ2-7
V gene: TRBV29-1
CDR3 length: 11
CDR3 protein: CSAAGGGEQYF

clone size: NA
J gene: TRBJ2-7
V gene: TRBV18
CDR3 length: 15
CDR3 protein: CASSPPGQGWYEQYF

clone size: NA
J gene: TRBJ1-3
V gene: TRBV4-2
CDR3 length: 16
CDR3 protein: CASSQANQGEGNTIYF

clone size: NA
J gene: TRBJ2-6
V gene: TRBV19
CDR3 length: 17
CDR3 protein: CASSIGLSYSGANVLTF

clone size: NA
J gene: TRBJ1-2
V gene: TRBV11-3
CDR3 length: 13
CDR3 protein: CASSPRGTDGYTF

clone size: NA
J gene: TRBJ2-3
V gene: TRBV7-8
CDR3 length: 16
CDR3 protein: CASSWGGRVNLDTQYF

clone size: few
J gene: TRBJ2-1
V gene: TRBV27
CDR3 length: 15
CDR3 protein: CASSLSGRAYNEQFF

clone size: NA
J gene: TRBJ1-2
V gene: TRBV5-8
CDR3 length: 15
CDR3 protein: CASSLIRGGNYGYTF

clone size: NA
J gene: TRBJ2-3
V gene: TRBV2
CDR3 length: 13
CDR3 protein: CASSPTTGDTQYF

clone size: once
J gene: TRBJ2-7
V gene: TRBV15
CDR3 length: 14
CDR3 protein: CATSTPSGAGEQYF

clone size: NA
J gene: TRBJ1-1
V gene: TRBV28
CDR3 length: 16
CDR3 protein: CASSFSPEGMNTEAFF

clone size: NA
J gene: TRBJ1-5
V gene: TRBV29-1
CDR3 length: 13
CDR3 protein: CSGLEREGQPQHF

clone size: once
J gene: TRBJ1-1
V gene: TRBV27
CDR3 length: 11
CDR3 protein: CASWSGAEAFF

clone size: few
J gene: TRBJ1-5
V gene: TRBV6-1
CDR3 length: 15
CDR3 protein: CASSENRVMGQPQHF

clone size: NA
J gene: TRBJ2-7
V gene: TRBV11-3
CDR3 length: 16
CDR3 protein: CASSLRDRGKTYEQYF

clone size: NA
J gene: TRBJ1-4
V gene: TRBV11-3
CDR3 length: 15
CDR3 protein: CASSFEDRGGEKLFF

clone size: NA
J gene: TRBJ1-4
V gene: TRBV28
CDR3 length: 15
CDR3 protein: CASSTTGLLREKLFF

clone size: NA
J gene: TRBJ2-1
V gene: TRBV9
CDR3 length: 15
CDR3 protein: CASSPGTSGGREGFF

clone size: NA
J gene: TRBJ1-1
V gene: TRBV11-3
CDR3 length: 13
CDR3 protein: CASSLGSGAEAFF

clone size: NA
J gene: TRBJ1-4
V gene: TRBV7-9
CDR3 length: 13
CDR3 protein: CASSSAGSEKLFF

clone size: NA
J gene: TRBJ2-3
V gene: TRBV19
CDR3 length: 14
CDR3 protein: CASGGDFLTDTQYF

clone size: NA
J gene: TRBJ2-2
V gene: TRBV9
CDR3 length: 15
CDR3 protein: CASSVEGLSTGELFF

clone size: NA
J gene: TRBJ1-1
V gene: TRBV6-6
CDR3 length: 14
CDR3 protein: CASSYSAGNTEAFF

clone size: NA
J gene: TRBJ2-2
V gene: TRBV24-1
CDR3 length: 15
CDR3 protein: CATSEGTGETGELFF

clone size: NA
J gene: TRBJ2-6
V gene: TRBV7-2
CDR3 length: 15
CDR3 protein: CASSSRGFGANVLTF

clone size: NA
J gene: TRBJ2-5
V gene: TRBV5-1
CDR3 length: 17
CDR3 protein: CASSLGGTGGRMETQYF

clone size: once
J gene: TRBJ1-5
V gene: TRBV2
CDR3 length: 14
CDR3 protein: CATQGGQVGQPQHF

clone size: once
J gene: TRBJ1-5
V gene: TRBV27
CDR3 length: 15
CDR3 protein: CASSLSGRSNQPQHF

clone size: NA
J gene: TRBJ2-2
V gene: TRBV5-4
CDR3 length: 15
CDR3 protein: CASSLARGAPGELFF

clone size: NA
J gene: TRBJ1-1
V gene: TRBV19
CDR3 length: 16
CDR3 protein: CASSIQTGLMNTEAFF

clone size: NA
J gene: TRBJ2-1
V gene: TRBV5-6
CDR3 length: 12
CDR3 protein: CASNRVFDEQFF

clone size: once
J gene: TRBJ2-1
V gene: TRBV4-1
CDR3 length: 15
CDR3 protein: CASSQLSGSYNEQFF

clone size: NA
J gene: TRBJ1-5
V gene: TRBV11-2
CDR3 length: 15
CDR3 protein: CASSLDSGRNQPQHF

clone size: NA
J gene: TRBJ1-1
V gene: TRBV4-2
CDR3 length: 16
CDR3 protein: CASSHTKQGLDTEAFF

clone size: NA
J gene: TRBJ2-5
V gene: TRBV7-9
CDR3 length: 15
CDR3 protein: CASSLGLAGDETQYF